Sequencing of this T cell receptor (beta chain) was carried out in a study of shared clonotypes between healthy human individuals. For the study at large: The donor group consisted of a couple of women and three men, aged 18 to 49. Three plates each covered CD4 naive and memory; CD8 naive two, CD8 memory one. The study's findings and limits: Some clonotypes were shared by all four sorted-subset donors, while others were not shared. The non-shared ones had lower generation probabilities than the shared ones.

Worth noting for this clone: No antigen is known for it.

The CDR3 has 14 residues. Germline V lookup: CDR1 SGHAT, CDR2 FQNNGV. V was pared by 8 bases and J by 2 bases, with 14 bases between. Naive CD8 cells lacked CD45RO and underwent positive selection for CCR7, leaving out terminally differentiated effector memory CD45RA+ cells. Clones were read by immunoSEQ multiplex PCR, and TCRdb kept only the in-frame ones, dropping some. The table has hundreds of thousands of clones, around 95% seen once. This TCR came from a woman aged 25 to 45 in good health. The sample taken for sequencing was naive CD8+ T cells sorted from blood. This chain uses TRBV11-2 with TRBJ2-3; a possible D gene is TRBD1 (6 bases). The CDR3 is CASRDTLFTDTQYF. CDR3 nucleotide sequence: TGTGCCAGCCGGGACACCTTATTCACAGATACGCAGTATTTT.